Below, 28 T cell receptor beta chains from the same sample are listed, as sequenced in a study of response to subunit inactivated influenza vaccine. TCRdb fed the RT-PCR reads into MiXCR, producing one record per CDR3 protein. The sample holds over 400,000 distinct CDR3 sequences, 10% to 15% seen once. This specimen was PBMCs from blood, taken 45 days after vaccination. The receptors come from a man aged 45 to 65 who received an inactivated influenza vaccine.

This clonotype was counted ten times or more. The chain links TRBV20-1 to TRBJ2-1; 10 bases are a match to TRBD2. The V gene's germline CDR1 is DFQATT and CDR2 SNEGSKA (reference sequence). The CDR3 totals 16 residues. The V segment lost 1 base and the J segment 9 bases; nucleotides outside the gene matches: 12. The CDR3 region has the DNA TGCAGTGCTAGAGTACGGCTAGCGGGAGCTATCAGTGAGCAGTTCTTC. This codes for CSARVRLAGAISEQFF.

In its sample, this clonotype was seen a few times. The J gene is TRBJ2-7, the V gene TRBV13; no firm D call. Trimming took 0 bases from V and 6 from J, leaving 9 bases between them. CDR1 and CDR2 (germline): PRHDT, FYEKMQ (reference sequence). The CDR3 runs 13 residues. CDR3 amino acids: CASSLGRRAEQYF. DNA for the CDR3: TGTGCCAGCAGCTTAGGCCGTAGGGCCGAGCAGTACTTC.

This clonotype was seen a few times. This sequence joins TRBV10-3 and TRBJ2-7; the D gene is possibly TRBD2 (6 bases). The CDR3 spans 12 residues. V was shortened by 10 bases and J by 3 bases, with 13 bases between the two germline ends. Looked up from germline, CDR1 is ENHRY and CDR2 is SYGVKD. CDR3 in amino acids: CATEGRFYEQYF. CDR3 coding DNA: TGTGCCACGGAGGGGAGATTCTACGAGCAGTACTTC.

This clonotype was observed at least ten times. The chain uses TRBV12-3 or TRBV12-4 and TRBJ1-1; D call uncertain. Between the trimmed V and J ends, which lost 1 base and 1 base, there was a span of 4 bases. The CDR3 spans 13 residues. For the CDR3, the DNA is TGTGCCAGCAGTTTAGTAGGGAACACTGAAGCTTTCTTT. Translation gives CASSLVGNTEAFF.

CDR3 region: CASSFSAGGYNEQFF. The CDR3 coding sequence is TGTGCCAGCAGCTTTTCGGCGGGAGGATACAATGAGCAGTTCTTC. The chain is built from TRBV7-3 and TRBJ2-1, with 8 nucleotides matching TRBD2. V was pared by 3 bases and J by 4 bases, with 5 bases of the junction left unmatched. CDR1 is SGHTA and CDR2 is FQGTGA in the germline V gene. The CDR3 has 15 amino acids.

The CDR3: CASSYGLISYEQYF. CDR3 sequence (DNA): TGTGCCAGCAGTTACGGACTTATCTCCTACGAGCAGTACTTC. V gene TRBV6-5 combines with J gene TRBJ2-7; perhaps TRBD2 as D (5 bases). Deletions cut 2 bases from V and 0 bases from J, with 8 bases between. CDR1 and CDR2 from the germline V gene are MNHEY and SVGAGI. The length of the CDR3 is 14 residues.

This clonotype was picked up a small number of times. The V and J genes are TRBV10-3 and TRBJ1-2; the match to TRBD1 covers 8 bases. The CDR3 consists of 15 residues. Trimming took 10 bases from V and 3 from J; bases not matched to a gene: 13. Germline V CDR1 and CDR2: ENHRY, SYGVKD. The CDR3 loop reads CATKDPGGIYYGYTF. The CDR3, as DNA: TGTGCCACAAAGGATCCAGGGGGCATATACTATGGCTACACCTTC.

This chain joins TRBV6-5 and TRBJ2-7; weak D call: TRBD2 (5 bases). The V end was cut by 0 bases, the J end by 6 bases, with 15 bases between. In germline, CDR1 is MNHEY, CDR2 SVGAGI. The CDR3 is made up of 15 amino acids. CDR3 amino acids: CASSYSLGDKSEQYF. DNA of the CDR3: TGTGCCAGCAGTTACTCTCTGGGAGATAAATCCGAGCAGTACTTC.

V gene TRBV19 combines with J gene TRBJ1-1, with TRBD1 identical over 11 bases. CDR1 LNHDA and CDR2 SQIVND come from the germline V gene (reference sequence). The V gene end was trimmed by 10 bases and the J gene end by 11 bases; junction bases not matched to a gene: 9. The CDR3 sequence is 12 residues long. The CDR3 here is CAISDRGQEAFF. The CDR3 DNA follows: TGTGCCATCTCGGACAGGGGGCAGGAGGCTTTCTTT.

This clonotype was found a few times. V gene TRBV20-1 combines with J gene TRBJ1-1; 8 nucleotides align to TRBD1. The V gene end was trimmed by 5 bases and the J gene end by 4 bases; junction bases not matched to a gene: 3. CDR3 length: 12 amino acids. CDR1 is DFQATT, CDR2 SNEGSKA, per germline (reference sequence). In nucleotides, the CDR3 is TGCAGTGCTGACAGGGGCCGCACTGAAGCTTTCTTT. Its protein is CSADRGRTEAFF.

This chain links TRBV6-1 with TRBJ2-7; 7 bases agree with TRBD2. The germline CDR1 and CDR2 sequences are MNHNS and SASEGT. This CDR3 has 15 residues. With V trimmed by 0 bases and J by 7 bases, 9 bases remained unmatched. The CDR3 nucleotides are TGTGCCAGCAGTGAAGCATACGGGAGGTTGGGAGAGCAGTACTTC. This codes for CASSEAYGRLGEQYF.

In its sample, this clonotype was seen a few times. The gene calls are TRBV7-9 and TRBJ1-6; tentatively, D is TRBD1 (5 bases). V lost 5 bases and J 8 bases, leaving 10 bases between the germline ends. CDR1 SEHNR and CDR2 FQNEAQ come from the germline V gene (reference sequence). The CDR3 consists of 13 residues. CDR3 region: CASSRGGDSPLHF. The CDR3 DNA is TGTGCCAGCAGCCGGGGGGGAGATTCACCCCTCCACTTT.

On this clonotype: At one of its ends the junction is not consistent with the germline gene, which may arise from a read error. The V gene is TRBV20-1, the J gene TRBJ2-7, with 7 bases matching TRBD1. This CDR3 region has 16 residues. Germline CDR1 DFQATT, CDR2 SNEGSKA (reference sequence). CDR3: CCARDSLDSSSYEQYF. CDR3 DNA sequence: TGCTGTGCTAGGGACAGCTTAGACTCAAGCTCCTACGAGCAGTACTTC.

The rearrangement uses TRBV7-6 and TRBJ2-5; D is unresolved. Trimming took off 5 bases at V and 4 bases at J, with 20 bases between the two ends. Germline V lookup: CDR1 SGHVS, CDR2 FNYEAQ. There are 16 residues in the CDR3. The CDR3, as DNA: TGTGCCAGCAGCCCCCGGTTTGGTGGGCTGGGAGAGACCCAGTACTTC. It yields the protein CASSPRFGGLGETQYF.

This clonotype showed up many times. The chain combines TRBV20-1 with TRBJ2-7, with D possibly matching TRBD1 (5 bases). The CDR3 totals 15 residues. Germline V gene sequence: CDR1 DFQATT, CDR2 SNEGSKA (reference sequence). Trimming left V 5 bases short and J 7 bases short, with 24 bases between. This chain's CDR3 is CSAPSDKQVTEEQYF. Written as DNA, the CDR3 is TGCAGTGCTCCGTCGGATAAACAGGTGACTGAAGAGCAGTACTTC.

This clonotype was seen only a few times. The gene calls are TRBV10-3 and TRBJ2-2; D might be TRBD1 (6 bases). The length of the CDR3 is 14 residues. Trimming left V 6 bases short and J 0 bases short, with 8 bases between. In germline, CDR1 is ENHRY, CDR2 SYGVKD. In DNA, the CDR3 is TGTGCCATCAGAGGGACATCGAACACCGGGGAGCTGTTTTTT. Translating gives CAIRGTSNTGELFF.

The rearrangement links TRBV6-1 to TRBJ1-1, with 8 bases matching TRBD1. Germline lookup yields CDR1 MNHNS and CDR2 SASEGT. The CDR3 contains 13 residues. After removal of 5 bases from V and 6 bases from J, the junction contained 5 bases not matched to a gene. CDR3 sequence reads: CASSLNRGAEAFF. CDR3 nucleotides: TGTGCCAGCAGTCTTAACAGGGGGGCTGAAGCTTTCTTT.

This clonotype was detected only a few times. The chain joins TRBV6-1 to TRBJ2-6; no clear D. The germline gives CDR1 MNHNS, CDR2 SASEGT. V was shortened by 2 bases and J by 2 bases, with 7 bases between the two germline ends. This CDR3 comprises 15 residues. The CDR3 is CASSEWRPGANVLTF. The CDR3 DNA reads TGTGCCAGCAGTGAATGGCGGCCTGGGGCCAACGTCCTGACTTTC.

The chain carries TRBV4-3 and TRBJ2-5; D assignment may be TRBD1 or TRBD2 (5 bases each). The germline V gene encodes CDR1 LGHNA and CDR2 YSLEER. CDR3 size: 15 residues. Deletions cut 0 bases from V and 2 bases from J, with 10 bases between. The CDR3 coding sequence is TGCGCCAGCAGCCAAGATCGGGGCAGGCAAGAGACCCAGTACTTC. Its translation is CASSQDRGRQETQYF.

This clonotype showed up just a few times. The chain employs TRBV12-3 or TRBV12-4 and TRBJ1-1; D gene unclear. V gave up 8 bases and J gave up 0 bases, with 10 bases separating them. The CDR3 totals 13 residues. For the CDR3, the DNA is TGTGCCAGCGGCGTAAACATGAACACTGAAGCTTTCTTT. Translated: CASGVNMNTEAFF.

This clonotype was detected a few times. The chain links TRBV12-3 or TRBV12-4 to TRBJ2-7; TRBD1 agrees at 9 bases. With 3 bases clipped from V and 6 bases from J, the junction kept 6 bases outside the gene matches. CDR3 size: 14 residues. CDR3 nucleotide sequence: TGTGCCAGCAGTTTCCGGGACAGGGTCTCCGAGCAGTACTTC. Translated: CASSFRDRVSEQYF.

The chain recombines TRBV7-9 with TRBJ2-5, with D unresolved. Trimming shortened V by 6 bases and J by 5 bases, and 13 bases separated the two germline ends. The length of the CDR3 is 13 residues. Looked up from germline, CDR1 is SEHNR and CDR2 is FQNEAQ (reference sequence). The CDR3 DNA follows: TGTGCCAGCAGAGTTGGCTTGGGGGAGACCCAGTACTTC. Its protein is CASRVGLGETQYF.

This clonotype was counted at least ten times. The chain uses TRBV20-1 and TRBJ1-5; D is perhaps TRBD1 (6 bases). The CDR3 loop spans 13 amino acids. Germline CDR1 DFQATT, CDR2 SNEGSKA (reference sequence). Trimming shortened V by 5 bases and J by 5 bases, and 13 bases separated the two germline ends. This chain's CDR3 is CSALQGPDQPQHF. DNA for the CDR3: TGCAGTGCTTTACAGGGCCCCGATCAGCCCCAGCATTTT.

There are many counts of this clonotype. The V call is TRBV29-1, the J call TRBJ2-5, with TRBD1 as a possible D gene (5 bases). V was trimmed by 7 bases and J by 4 bases, leaving 10 bases between them. CDR1 is SQVTM and CDR2 is ANQGSEA in the germline V gene. This CDR3 has 11 amino acids. CDR3 bases: TGCAGCGGCAGGGCGGTAGAGACCCAGTACTTC. Its translation is CSGRAVETQYF. Complete variable domain (other parts from reference TRBV29-1 and TRBJ2-5): SAVISQKPSRDICQRGTSLTIQCQVDSQVTMMFWYRQQPGQSLTLIATANQGSEATYESGFVIDKFPISRPNLTFSTLTVSNMSPEDSSIYLCSGRAVETQYFGPGTRLLVL.

The sample holds many counts of this clonotype. The V and J genes are TRBV29-1 and TRBJ2-1, with D tentatively TRBD2 (5 bases). CDR1 SQVTM and CDR2 ANQGSEA come from the germline V gene. This CDR3 spans 14 amino acids. Between the trimmed V and J ends, which lost 0 bases and 6 bases, there was a span of 12 bases. In DNA, the CDR3 is TGCAGCGTTGAAGATCGCGGGTTACTCAATGAGCAGTTCTTC. Translation gives CSVEDRGLLNEQFF.

The V call is TRBV25-1, the J call TRBJ1-4; possibly TRBD1 for D (5 bases). The CDR3 totals 15 residues. CDR1 and CDR2 (germline): MGHDK, SYGVNS. Trimming stripped 1 base from V and 8 bases from J, with 14 bases between. Written as DNA, the CDR3 is TGTGCCAGCAGTGAATCGGTGGGGCCTAGGGAAAAACTGTTTTTT. Its translation is CASSESVGPREKLFF.

This clonotype was observed a few times. The genes are TRBV6-1 and TRBJ2-7; D ambiguous. Trimming took off 3 bases at V and 1 base at J, with 10 bases between the two ends. CDR1 and CDR2 from the germline V gene are MNHNS and SASEGT. The CDR3 consists of 14 residues. The CDR3: CASSDWAESYEQYF. The DNA of the CDR3 is TGTGCCAGCAGTGATTGGGCAGAATCCTACGAGCAGTACTTC.

This clonotype was seen a handful of times. This chain uses TRBV24-1 with TRBJ2-2; TRBD1 agrees at 9 bases. Germline V gene data show CDR1 as KGHDR and CDR2 as SFDVKD. The CDR3 has 16 residues. The V gene end was trimmed by 5 bases and the J gene end by 6 bases; junction bases not matched to a gene: 9. CDR3 in DNA: TGTGCCACCAGTGTTTTCGGGACAGGGTTGTCCGGGGAGCTGTTTTTT. Translation gives CATSVFGTGLSGELFF.